The 13 T cell receptor beta chains below all came from one sample that was sequenced in a study of OX40 agonist ivuxolimab in advanced cancers. Sequencing used immunoSEQ multiplex PCR; TCRdb keeps in-frame clones, though not all of them. The data show roughly 30,000 clones, roughly 86% seen once. Specimen: CD4+ or CD8+ T cells sorted from blood, collected in a trial of the OX40 agonist ivuxolimab. The receptors stem from an adult with an advanced solid tumor such as melanoma, head and neck, liver or kidney cancer.

V usage is TRBV4-1 and J usage is TRBJ1-6; no firm D call. CDR1 MGHRA and CDR2 YSYEKL come from the germline V gene. The CDR3 runs 15 residues. The V end lost 1 base, the J end lost 1 base, and 5 bases lay between the germline ends. CDR3 residues: CASSQGESYNSPLHF. The DNA of the CDR3 is TGCGCCAGCAGCCAAGGAGAGTCCTATAATTCACCCCTCCACTTT.

J is TRBJ2-1 and V is TRBV30, with D perhaps TRBD2 (6 bases). Trimming cost V 3 bases and J 2 bases, with 8 bases left between them. The germline CDR1 and CDR2 sequences are GTSNPN and SVGIG (reference sequence). The CDR3 is 13 amino acids. CDR3 coding DNA: TGTGCCTGGAGGGGGGGAACCTACAATGAGCAGTTCTTC. Residues: CAWRGGTYNEQFF.

The CDR3 nucleotides read TGCAGCGTTGAAATGAGGAAGCCTACGGGGGATACGCAGTATTTT. It codes for CSVEMRKPTGDTQYF. The chain recombines TRBV29-1 with TRBJ2-3; tentatively, D is TRBD2 (5 bases). The CDR3 runs to 15 residues. Per germline, CDR1 SQVTM and CDR2 ANQGSEA. Trimming stripped 2 bases from V and 6 bases from J, with 18 bases between.

The chain joins TRBV7-3 to TRBJ2-7, with D perhaps TRBD1 (6 bases). The germline V and J ends were trimmed by 5 bases and 3 bases, with 17 bases remaining between them. CDR3 size: 15 residues. Germline V CDR1 and CDR2: SGHTA, FQGTGA. The CDR3 DNA follows: TGTGCCAGCAGCAAATATAGGGGACACTACTACGAGCAGTACTTC. Amino acid sequence: CASSKYRGHYYEQYF.

The chain has TRBV28 and TRBJ2-7, with 9 bases fitting TRBD2. J was trimmed by 3 bases and V by 3 bases; bases with no gene match: 3. Per germline, CDR1 MDHEN and CDR2 SYDVKM. This CDR3 region has 14 residues. The CDR3 DNA reads TGTGCCAGCAGTTTCGCGGGGGGGAACTACGAGCAGTACTTC. Protein sequence: CASSFAGGNYEQYF.

The CDR3 here is CASSVGGAIYEQYF. CDR3 nucleotides: TGCGCCAGCAGTGTGGGGGGGGCCATCTACGAGCAGTACTTC. This chain joins TRBV10-1 and TRBJ2-7, with D possibly being TRBD2 (7 bases). CDR1 and CDR2 from the germline V gene are WNHNN and SYGVQD (reference sequence). The CDR3 runs 14 residues. Trimming cost V 4 bases and J 3 bases, with 13 bases left between them.

This sequence joins TRBV5-4 and TRBJ2-5, with TRBD2 matching over 10 bases. With V trimmed by 2 bases and J by 2 bases, 0 bases remained unmatched. The germline gives CDR1 SGHNT, CDR2 YYREEE (reference sequence). There are 14 residues in the CDR3. CDR3 protein: CASSLAGGQETQYF. Written as DNA, the CDR3 is TGTGCCAGCAGCTTAGCGGGGGGGCAAGAGACCCAGTACTTC.

The chain carries TRBV27 and TRBJ2-3; TRBD2 matches at 10 bases. The ends lost 7 bases at V and 3 bases at J; junction bases unmatched: 7. In germline, CDR1 is MNHEY, CDR2 SMNVEV (reference sequence). CDR3 size: 15 residues. The DNA for the CDR3 is TGTGCCAGCATCCCGGGACTAGCGTTTACAGATACGCAGTATTTT. It specifies CASIPGLAFTDTQYF.

V gene TRBV7-2 combines with J gene TRBJ1-2; no firm D call. Germline CDR1 reads SGHTA; CDR2 reads FQGNSA. Trimming removed 1 base at V and 0 bases at J, with 15 bases between. This CDR3 has 17 residues. The CDR3 is CASSLEYMVVANYGYTF. The CDR3 nucleotides are TGTGCCAGCAGCTTAGAATACATGGTTGTAGCTAACTATGGCTACACCTTC.

The gene calls are TRBV27 and TRBJ2-5, with TRBD2 identical over 9 bases. CDR3 length equals 14 residues. Germline trimming cut 6 bases from V and 5 bases from J; bases unmatched to any gene: 7. Germline CDR1 is MNHEY and CDR2 is SMNVEV (reference sequence). CDR3 DNA sequence: TGTGCCAGCAGGGCGGGACTAGCAGGGGAGACCCAGTACTTC. Amino acid sequence: CASRAGLAGETQYF.

This clone was counted a few times. The chain couples TRBV19 to TRBJ2-5; the D is unclear. The CDR3 is made up of 13 amino acids. Trimming pared 3 bases from V and 4 bases from J, leaving 9 bases between. CDR1 and CDR2 from the germline V gene are LNHDA and SQIVND (reference sequence). CDR3: CASSMRDRETQYF. CDR3 coding DNA: TGTGCCAGTAGTATGCGAGATCGAGAGACCCAGTACTTC.

This chain joins TRBV2 and TRBJ1-5; 7 nucleotides agree with TRBD1. The CDR3 sequence is 15 residues long. The ends lost 6 bases at V and 2 bases at J; junction bases unmatched: 7. Germline CDR1 and CDR2: SNHLY and FYNNEI. CDR3 residues: CASRTQGTGNQPQHF. As DNA, the CDR3 is TGTGCCAGCAGAACACAGGGGACGGGCAATCAGCCCCAGCATTTT.

This clone was counted between two and nine times. The chain is built from TRBV27 and TRBJ1-2; TRBD1 agrees at 8 bases. The germline V gene has CDR1 MNHEY and CDR2 SMNVEV (reference sequence). J gave up 6 bases and V 3 bases, and 0 bases lay outside the gene matches. CDR3 length: 12 amino acids. CDR3 protein: CASSLTGDGYTF. Written as DNA, the CDR3 is TGTGCCAGCAGTTTGACAGGGGATGGCTACACCTTC.